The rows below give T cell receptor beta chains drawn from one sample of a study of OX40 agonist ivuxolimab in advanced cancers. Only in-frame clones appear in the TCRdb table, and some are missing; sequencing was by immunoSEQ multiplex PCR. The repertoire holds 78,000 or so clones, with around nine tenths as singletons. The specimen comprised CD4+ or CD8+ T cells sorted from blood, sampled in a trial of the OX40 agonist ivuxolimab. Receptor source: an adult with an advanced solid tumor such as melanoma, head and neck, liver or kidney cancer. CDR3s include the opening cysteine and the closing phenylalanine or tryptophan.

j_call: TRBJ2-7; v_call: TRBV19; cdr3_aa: CASRWTGAYEQYF
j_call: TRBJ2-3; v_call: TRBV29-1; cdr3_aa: CSVLRSGRSTDTQYF
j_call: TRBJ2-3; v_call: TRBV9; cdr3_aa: CASSYPGDTQYF
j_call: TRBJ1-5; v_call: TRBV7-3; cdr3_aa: CASSSSKGQPQHF
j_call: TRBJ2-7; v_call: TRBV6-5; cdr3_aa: CASSYRGGGGHEQYF
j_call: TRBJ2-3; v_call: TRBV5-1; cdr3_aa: CASSNRRASTDTQYF
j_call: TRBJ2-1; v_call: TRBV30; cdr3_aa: CAWSTQTSGQFF
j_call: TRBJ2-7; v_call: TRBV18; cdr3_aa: CASSPPVGPDEQYF
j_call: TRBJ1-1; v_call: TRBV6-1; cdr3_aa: CASSRVDRDTEAFF
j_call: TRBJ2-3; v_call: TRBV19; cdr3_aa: CASSISRADTQYF
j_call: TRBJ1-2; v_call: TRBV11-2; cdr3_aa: CASSSRGRDRGGYGYTF
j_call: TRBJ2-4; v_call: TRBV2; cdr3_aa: CASRTDPKNIQYF
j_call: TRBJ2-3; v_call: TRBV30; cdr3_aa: CAWGGGYGTDTQYF
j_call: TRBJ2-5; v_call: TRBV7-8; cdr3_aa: CASSVQGKETQYF
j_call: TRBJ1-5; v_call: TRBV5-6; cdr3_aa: CASSLYGASNQPQHF
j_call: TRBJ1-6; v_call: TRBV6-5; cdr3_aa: CASRYDSNSPLHF
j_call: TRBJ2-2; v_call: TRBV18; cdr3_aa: CASSPPRLAGHTGELFF
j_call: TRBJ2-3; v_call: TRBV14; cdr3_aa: CASSQEWDREFADTQYF
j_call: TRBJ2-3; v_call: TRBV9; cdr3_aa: CASSVKTGPSITQYF
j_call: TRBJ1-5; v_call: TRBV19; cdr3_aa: CASSDRGQRLNQPQHF
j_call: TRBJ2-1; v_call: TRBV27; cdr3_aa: CASSLNRGRNEQFF
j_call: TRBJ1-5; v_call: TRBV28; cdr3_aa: CASSPRTGGKGQPQHF
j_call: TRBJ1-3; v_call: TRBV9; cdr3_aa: CASSPRDSGNTIYF
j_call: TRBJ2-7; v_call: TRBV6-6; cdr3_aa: CASRGTGRSGEQYF
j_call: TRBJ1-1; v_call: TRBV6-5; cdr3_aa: CASRVTGQTNTEAFF
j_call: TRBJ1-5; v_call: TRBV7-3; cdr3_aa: CASSRQVGQPQHF
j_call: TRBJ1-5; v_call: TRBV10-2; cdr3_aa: CASSDVQNPSQPQHF
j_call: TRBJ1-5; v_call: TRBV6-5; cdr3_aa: CASRPGTASNQPQHF
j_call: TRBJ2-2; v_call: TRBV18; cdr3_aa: CASSVRTGDGGELFF
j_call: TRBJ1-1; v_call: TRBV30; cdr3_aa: CAWIWGNGMNTEAFF
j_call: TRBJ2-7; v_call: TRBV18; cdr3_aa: CASSPGTGFREQYF
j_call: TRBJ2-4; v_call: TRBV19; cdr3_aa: CASSIRGNKNIQYF
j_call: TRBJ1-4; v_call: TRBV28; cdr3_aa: CASSLLQGLSNEKLFF
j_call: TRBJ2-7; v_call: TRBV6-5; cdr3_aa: CASSYPGAIREQYF
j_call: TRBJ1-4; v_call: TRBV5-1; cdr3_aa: CASSLSGQGPINEKLFF
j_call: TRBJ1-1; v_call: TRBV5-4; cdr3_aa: CASSLDEGVAFF
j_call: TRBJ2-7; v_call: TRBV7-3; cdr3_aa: CASSFSPDDEQYF
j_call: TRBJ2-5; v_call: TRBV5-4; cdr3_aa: CASSPEVIQETQYF
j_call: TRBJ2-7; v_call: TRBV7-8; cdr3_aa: CASSFGGVDRSEQYF
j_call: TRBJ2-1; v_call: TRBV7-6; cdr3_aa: CASSPGTSGGVVNEQFF
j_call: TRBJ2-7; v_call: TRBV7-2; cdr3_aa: CASSLVGGSYEQYF
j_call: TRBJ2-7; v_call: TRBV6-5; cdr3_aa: CASSYTSGGGYEQYF
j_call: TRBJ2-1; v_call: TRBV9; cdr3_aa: CASSDLPTYNEQFF
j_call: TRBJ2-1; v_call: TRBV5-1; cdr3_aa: CASSLSESSYNEQFF
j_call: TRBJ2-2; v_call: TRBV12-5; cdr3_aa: CASGAGPNTGELFF
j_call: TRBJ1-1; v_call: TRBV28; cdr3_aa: CASTLIRHANTEAFF
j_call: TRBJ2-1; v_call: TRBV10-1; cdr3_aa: CASSEETSFKYNEQFF
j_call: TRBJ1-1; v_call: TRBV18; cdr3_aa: CASSPGEGLVTEAFF
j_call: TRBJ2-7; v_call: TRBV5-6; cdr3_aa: CASSLNRGLGRQYF
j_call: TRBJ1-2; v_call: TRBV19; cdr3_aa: CASDPGWRDNYGYTF
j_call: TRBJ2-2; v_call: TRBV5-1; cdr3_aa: CASSLRRLDQNGELFF
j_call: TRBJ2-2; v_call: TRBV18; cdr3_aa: CASSPREQNTGELFF
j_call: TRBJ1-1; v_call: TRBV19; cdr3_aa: CASSIVRGTEAFF
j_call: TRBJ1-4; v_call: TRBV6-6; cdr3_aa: CASRSTGNANEKLFF